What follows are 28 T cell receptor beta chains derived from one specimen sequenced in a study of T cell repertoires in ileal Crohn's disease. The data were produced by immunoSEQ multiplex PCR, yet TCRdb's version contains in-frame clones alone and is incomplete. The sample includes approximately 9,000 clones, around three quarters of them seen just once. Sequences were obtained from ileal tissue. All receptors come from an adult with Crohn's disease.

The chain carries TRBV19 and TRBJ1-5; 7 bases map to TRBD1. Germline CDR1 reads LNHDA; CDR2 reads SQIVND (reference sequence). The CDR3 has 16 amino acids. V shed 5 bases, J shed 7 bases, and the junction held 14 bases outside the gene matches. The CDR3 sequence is CASSSLTGPPGQPQHF. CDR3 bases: TGTGCCAGTAGTTCATTGACAGGGCCCCCTGGGCAGCCCCAGCATTTT.

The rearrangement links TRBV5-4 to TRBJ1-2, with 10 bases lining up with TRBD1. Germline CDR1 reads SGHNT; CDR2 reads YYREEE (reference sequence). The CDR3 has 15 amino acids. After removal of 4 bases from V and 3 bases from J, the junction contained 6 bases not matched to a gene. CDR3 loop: CASSPDRGRDYGYTF. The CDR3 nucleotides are TGTGCCAGCAGCCCAGACAGGGGGCGAGACTATGGCTACACCTTC.

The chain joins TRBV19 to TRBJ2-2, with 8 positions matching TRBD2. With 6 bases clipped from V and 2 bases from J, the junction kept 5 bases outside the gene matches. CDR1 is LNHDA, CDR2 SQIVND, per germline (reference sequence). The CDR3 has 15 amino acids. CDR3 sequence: CASRLADTNTGELFF. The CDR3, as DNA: TGTGCCAGTAGACTAGCGGATACAAACACCGGGGAGCTGTTTTTT.

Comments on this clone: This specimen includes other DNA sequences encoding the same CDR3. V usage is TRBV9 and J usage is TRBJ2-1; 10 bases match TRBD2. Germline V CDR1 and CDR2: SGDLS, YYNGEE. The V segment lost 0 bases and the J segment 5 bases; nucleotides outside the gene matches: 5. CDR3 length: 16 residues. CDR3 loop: CASSVGGLAGDNEQFF. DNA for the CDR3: TGTGCCAGCAGCGTAGGAGGTCTAGCGGGAGACAATGAGCAGTTCTTC.

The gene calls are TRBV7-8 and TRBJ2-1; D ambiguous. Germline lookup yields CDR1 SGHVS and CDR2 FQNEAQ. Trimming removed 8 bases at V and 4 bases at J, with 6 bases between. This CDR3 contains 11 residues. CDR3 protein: CASGHYNEQFF. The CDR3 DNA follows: TGTGCCAGCGGGCATTACAATGAGCAGTTCTTC.

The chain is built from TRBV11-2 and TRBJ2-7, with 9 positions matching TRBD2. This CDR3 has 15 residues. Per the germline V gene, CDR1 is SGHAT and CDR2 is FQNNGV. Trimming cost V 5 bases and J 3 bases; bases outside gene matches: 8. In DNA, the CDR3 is TGTGCCAGCAGCATCGGACTAGCGAACATCTACGAGCAGTACTTC. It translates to CASSIGLANIYEQYF.

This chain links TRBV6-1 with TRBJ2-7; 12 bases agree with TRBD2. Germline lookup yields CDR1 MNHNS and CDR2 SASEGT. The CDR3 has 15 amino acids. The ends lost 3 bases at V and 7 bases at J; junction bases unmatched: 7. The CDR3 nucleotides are TGTGCCAGCAGTGAGACTAGCGGGAGCCCTGATGAGCAGTACTTC. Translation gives CASSETSGSPDEQYF.

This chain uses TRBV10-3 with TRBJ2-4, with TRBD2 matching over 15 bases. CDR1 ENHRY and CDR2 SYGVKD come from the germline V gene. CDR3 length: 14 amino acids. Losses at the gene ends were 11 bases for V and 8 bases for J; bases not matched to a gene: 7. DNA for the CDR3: TGTGCCTCCCGGACTAGCGGGGGGGCAGACATTCAGTACTTC. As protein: CASRTSGGADIQYF.

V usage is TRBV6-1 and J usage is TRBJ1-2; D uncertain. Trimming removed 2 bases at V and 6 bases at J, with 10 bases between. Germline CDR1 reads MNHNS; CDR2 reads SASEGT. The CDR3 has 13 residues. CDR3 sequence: CASSEIGENGYTF. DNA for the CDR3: TGTGCCAGCAGTGAAATCGGTGAGAATGGCTACACCTTC.

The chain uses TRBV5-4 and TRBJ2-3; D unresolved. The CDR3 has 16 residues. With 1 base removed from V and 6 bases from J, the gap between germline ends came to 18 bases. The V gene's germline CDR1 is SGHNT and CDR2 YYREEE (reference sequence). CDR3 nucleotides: TGTGCCAGCAGCTTGCCGTCCGAAACAGCCTACGATACGCAGTATTTT. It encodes CASSLPSETAYDTQYF.

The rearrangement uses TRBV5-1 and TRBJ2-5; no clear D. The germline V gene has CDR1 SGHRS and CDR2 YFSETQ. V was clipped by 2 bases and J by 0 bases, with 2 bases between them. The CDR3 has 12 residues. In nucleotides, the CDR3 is TGCGCCAGCAGCTTCGACCAAGAGACCCAGTACTTC. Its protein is CASSFDQETQYF.

The CDR3 bases are TGTGCCAGCAGGTACGGGACACCTAGCACAGATACGCAGTATTTT. Amino acids: CASRYGTPSTDTQYF. The chain joins TRBV6-6 to TRBJ2-3; D possibly corresponds to TRBD1 (6 bases). The CDR3 has 15 residues. The V gene's germline CDR1 is MNHNY and CDR2 SVGAGI (reference sequence). V lost 6 bases and J lost 0, with 13 bases in between.

The CDR3 DNA is TGTGCCAGCAGCTTCGACAGGCTGGGCGAGCAGTACTTC. This gives the protein CASSFDRLGEQYF. The chain carries TRBV5-5 and TRBJ2-7; tentatively, D is TRBD1 (6 bases). The CDR3 is made up of 13 amino acids. Trimming shortened V by 2 bases and J by 6 bases, and 12 bases separated the two germline ends. Germline CDR1 and CDR2: SGHKS and YYEKEE (reference sequence).

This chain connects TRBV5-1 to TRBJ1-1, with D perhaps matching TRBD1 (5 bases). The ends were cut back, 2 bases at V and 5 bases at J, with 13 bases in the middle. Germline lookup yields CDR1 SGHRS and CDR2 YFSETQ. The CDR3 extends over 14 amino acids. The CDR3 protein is CASSLPGRGTEAFF. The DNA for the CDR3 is TGCGCCAGCAGCTTACCCGGAAGGGGAACTGAAGCTTTCTTT. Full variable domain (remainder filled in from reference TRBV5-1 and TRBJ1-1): KAGVTQTPRYLIKTRGQQVTLSCSPISGHRSVSWYQQTPGQGLQFLFEYFSETQRNKGNFPGRFSGRQFSNSRSEMNVSTLELGDSALYLCASSLPGRGTEAFFGQGTRLTVV.

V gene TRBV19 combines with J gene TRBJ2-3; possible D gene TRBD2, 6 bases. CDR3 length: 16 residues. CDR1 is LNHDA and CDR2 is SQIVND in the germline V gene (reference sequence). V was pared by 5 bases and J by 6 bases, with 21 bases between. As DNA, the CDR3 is TGTGCCAGTAGTCGACAGAACGGGGGTGTTCGGGATACGCAGTATTTT. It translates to CASSRQNGGVRDTQYF.

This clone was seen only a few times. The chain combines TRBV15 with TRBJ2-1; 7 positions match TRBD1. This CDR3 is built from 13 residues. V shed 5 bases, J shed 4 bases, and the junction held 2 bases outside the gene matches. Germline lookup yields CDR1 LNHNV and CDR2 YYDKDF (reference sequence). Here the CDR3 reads CATSWGQYNEQFF. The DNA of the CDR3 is TGTGCCACCAGCTGGGGACAGTACAATGAGCAGTTCTTC.

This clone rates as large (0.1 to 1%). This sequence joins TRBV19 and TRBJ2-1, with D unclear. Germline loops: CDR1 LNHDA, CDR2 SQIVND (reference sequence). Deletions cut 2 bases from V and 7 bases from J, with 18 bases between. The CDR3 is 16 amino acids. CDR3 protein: CASSIHYWISPNEQFF. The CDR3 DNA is TGTGCCAGTAGTATACACTACTGGATCTCCCCTAATGAGCAGTTCTTC.

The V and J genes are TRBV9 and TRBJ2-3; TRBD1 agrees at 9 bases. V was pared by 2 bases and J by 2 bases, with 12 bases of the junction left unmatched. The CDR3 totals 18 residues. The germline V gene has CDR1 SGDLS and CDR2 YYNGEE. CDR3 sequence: CASSVWATGGLFTDTQYF. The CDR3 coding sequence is TGTGCCAGCAGCGTGTGGGCTACAGGGGGCCTCTTCACAGATACGCAGTATTTT.

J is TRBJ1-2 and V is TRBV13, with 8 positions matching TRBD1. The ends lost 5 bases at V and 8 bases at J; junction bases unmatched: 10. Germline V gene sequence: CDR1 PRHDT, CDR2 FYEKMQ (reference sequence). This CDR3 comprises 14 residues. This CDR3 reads CASSQRDGQGGYTF. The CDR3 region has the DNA TGTGCCAGCAGCCAAAGGGACGGACAGGGAGGCTACACCTTC.

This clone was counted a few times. Written as DNA, the CDR3 is TGTGCCAGCAGGCCCCGGGGGAGTTTGAACACTGAAGCTTTCTTT. It codes for CASRPRGSLNTEAFF. The J gene is TRBJ1-1, the V gene TRBV6-1, with D perhaps matching TRBD1 (5 bases). The V end was cut by 6 bases, the J end by 0 bases, with 14 bases between. This CDR3 spans 15 amino acids. Germline CDR1 is MNHNS and CDR2 is SASEGT.

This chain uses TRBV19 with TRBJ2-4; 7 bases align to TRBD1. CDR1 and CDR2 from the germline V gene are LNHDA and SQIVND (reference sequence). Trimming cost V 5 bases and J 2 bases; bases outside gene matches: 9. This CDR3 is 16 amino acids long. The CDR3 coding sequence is TGTGCCAGTAGTGCCGGACAGGTTCGGACCAAAAACATTCAGTACTTC. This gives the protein CASSAGQVRTKNIQYF. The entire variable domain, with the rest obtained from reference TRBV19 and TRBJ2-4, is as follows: DGGITQSPKYLFRKEGQNVTLSCEQNLNHDAMYWYRQDPGQGLRLIYYSQIVNDFQKGDIAEGYSVSREKKESFPLTVTSAQKNPTAFYLCASSAGQVRTKNIQYFGAGTRLSVL.

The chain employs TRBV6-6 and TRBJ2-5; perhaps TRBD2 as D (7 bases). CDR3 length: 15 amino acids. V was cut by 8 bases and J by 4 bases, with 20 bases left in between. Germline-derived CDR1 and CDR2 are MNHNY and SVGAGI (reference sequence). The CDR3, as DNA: TGTGCCAGCCTCAATCCGGAGGGAGGGGGAGAGACCCAGTACTTC. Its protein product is CASLNPEGGGETQYF.

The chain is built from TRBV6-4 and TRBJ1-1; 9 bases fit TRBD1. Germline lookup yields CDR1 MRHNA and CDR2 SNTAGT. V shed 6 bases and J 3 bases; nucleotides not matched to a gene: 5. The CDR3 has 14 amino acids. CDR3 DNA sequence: TGTGCCAGCAGGACTTGGACAGGGGACACTGAAGCTTTCTTT. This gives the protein CASRTWTGDTEAFF.

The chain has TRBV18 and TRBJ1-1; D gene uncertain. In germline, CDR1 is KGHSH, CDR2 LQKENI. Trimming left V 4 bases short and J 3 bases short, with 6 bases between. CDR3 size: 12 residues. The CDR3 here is CASSLEDTEAFF. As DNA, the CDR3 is TGTGCCAGCTCACTAGAGGACACTGAAGCTTTCTTT.

The CDR3 DNA sequence: TGTGCCAGCACCCTGAGGCGGGGGGGCCTGTCTAGGGAGACCCAGTACTTC. Its translation is CASTLRRGGLSRETQYF. The chain recombines TRBV7-2 with TRBJ2-5; TRBD2 aligns across 9 bases. The CDR3 contains 17 residues. Looked up from germline, CDR1 is SGHTA and CDR2 is FQGNSA. The V gene end was trimmed by 7 bases and the J gene end by 5 bases; junction bases not matched to a gene: 17.

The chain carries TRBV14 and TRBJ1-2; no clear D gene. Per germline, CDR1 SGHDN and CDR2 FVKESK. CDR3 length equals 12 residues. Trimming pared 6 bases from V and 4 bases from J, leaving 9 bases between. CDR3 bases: TGTGCCAGCAGTCCACGGGGCTATGGCTACACCTTC. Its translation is CASSPRGYGYTF.

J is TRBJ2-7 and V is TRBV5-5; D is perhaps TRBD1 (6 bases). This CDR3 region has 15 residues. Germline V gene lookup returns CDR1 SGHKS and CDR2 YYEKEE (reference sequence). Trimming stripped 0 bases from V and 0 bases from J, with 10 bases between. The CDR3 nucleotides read TGTGCCAGCAGCTTGGACAGGGCGAACTCCTACGAGCAGTACTTC. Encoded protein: CASSLDRANSYEQYF.

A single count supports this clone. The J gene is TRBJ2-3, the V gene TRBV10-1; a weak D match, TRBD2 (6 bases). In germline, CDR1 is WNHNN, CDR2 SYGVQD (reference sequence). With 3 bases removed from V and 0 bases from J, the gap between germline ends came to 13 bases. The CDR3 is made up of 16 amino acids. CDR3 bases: TGCGCCAGCAGTGAAGGCGCGGGAATGAGCACAGATACGCAGTATTTT. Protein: CASSEGAGMSTDTQYF.